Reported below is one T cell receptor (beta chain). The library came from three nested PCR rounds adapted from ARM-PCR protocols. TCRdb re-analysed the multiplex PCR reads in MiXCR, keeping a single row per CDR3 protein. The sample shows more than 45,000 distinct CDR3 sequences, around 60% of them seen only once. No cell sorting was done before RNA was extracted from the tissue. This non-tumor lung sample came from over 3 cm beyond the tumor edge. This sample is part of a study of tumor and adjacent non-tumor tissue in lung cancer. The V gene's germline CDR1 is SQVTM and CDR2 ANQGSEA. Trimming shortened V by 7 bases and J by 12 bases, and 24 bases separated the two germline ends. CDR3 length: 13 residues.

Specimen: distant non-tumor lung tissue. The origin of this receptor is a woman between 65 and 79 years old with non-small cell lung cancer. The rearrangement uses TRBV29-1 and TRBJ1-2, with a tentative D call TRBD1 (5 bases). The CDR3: CSGLLGTTCGHTF. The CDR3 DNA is TGCAGCGGGCTGTTAGGGACGACCTGTGGACACACCTTC.